This TCR beta chain is from a study of T cells after yellow fever vaccination. Study background: Preparing low-cell-number fractions relied on SMART-Seq v4 Ultra Low Input. The study's findings and limits: Most clones from primary vaccination resurfaced after the booster (roughly 96% CD4, more than 75% CD8).

Production of TCR cDNA was by 5'RACE template switching, which also added a universal primer site and UMIs. TCRdb analysed the 5' RACE reads with MiXCR anew, one entry per CDR3 protein. Among 400,000 or so distinct CDR3 sequences listed, 6.2% were seen once. Trimming cost V 2 bases and J 9 bases; bases outside gene matches: 31. The CDR3 totals 22 residues. Germline values: CDR1 SGHVS, CDR2 FNYEAQ. Concerning this clonotype: Its cognate antigen is unknown.

This TCR was recovered from a man aged 30-40 years who received the YFV17D yellow fever vaccine. The source material was PBMCs, sampled 5 days after the yellow fever booster vaccination. The chain recombines TRBV7-6 with TRBJ2-1, with TRBD2 matching 7 bases. The CDR3 loop is CASSLRDRQSRLAPSGPSEQFF. The CDR3, as DNA: TGTGCCAGCAGCTTACGGGATCGACAGAGCAGACTAGCCCCCTCAGGGCCCAGTGAGCAGTTCTTC.